One and the same sample provided the 8 T cell receptor beta chains below, sequenced in a study of blood T cell repertoires in COVID-19. Sequenced by immunoSEQ multiplex PCR; TCRdb stores in-frame clones only, minus some. The sample has over 120,000 clones; roughly 77% are singletons. The sequencing input was peripheral blood. Every receptor here comes from a woman in her 70s with COVID-19, enrolled during active disease.

This clone was detected only once. The chain links TRBV6-5 to TRBJ2-1, with D possibly being TRBD1 (5 bases). CDR1 MNHEY and CDR2 SVGAGI come from the germline V gene. This CDR3 spans 14 amino acids. V was shortened by 5 bases and J by 7 bases, with 15 bases between the two germline ends. CDR3 sequence reads: CASSPRALGNEQFF. CDR3 coding DNA: TGTGCCAGCAGTCCCAGGGCCCTCGGAAATGAGCAGTTCTTC.

This sequence joins TRBV4-2 and TRBJ2-7, with D possibly matching TRBD1 (5 bases). Per germline, CDR1 LGHNA and CDR2 YNFKEQ. This CDR3 spans 14 amino acids. Trimming removed 1 base at V and 3 bases at J, with 10 bases between. CDR3 nucleotides: TGTGCCAGCAGCCAAGCTTCAGGGTTCTACGAGCAGTACTTC. Amino acid sequence: CASSQASGFYEQYF.

This chain joins TRBV19 and TRBJ2-7, with D possibly matching TRBD2 (5 bases). There are 15 residues in the CDR3. Germline V CDR1 and CDR2: LNHDA, SQIVND (reference sequence). Trimming removed 10 bases at V and 0 bases at J, with 19 bases between. CDR3 amino acids: CATPLPGVSSYEQYF. The CDR3 bases are TGTGCCACCCCGCTGCCCGGGGTCTCCTCCTACGAGCAGTACTTC.

The gene calls are TRBV7-2 and TRBJ2-3; 9 nucleotides line up with TRBD1. Germline trimming cut 5 bases from V and 7 bases from J; bases unmatched to any gene: 7. The CDR3 is made up of 14 amino acids. Germline CDR1 is SGHTA and CDR2 is FQGNSA. This chain's CDR3 is CASSPGTGSNTQYF. CDR3 DNA: TGTGCCAGCAGCCCCGGGACAGGGTCAAATACGCAGTATTTT.

The chain carries TRBV7-9 and TRBJ1-6; 9 bases line up with TRBD1. The V gene's germline CDR1 is SEHNR and CDR2 FQNEAQ (reference sequence). The CDR3 sequence is 16 residues long. V shed 4 bases and J 8 bases; nucleotides not matched to a gene: 9. CDR3 residues: CASSSQLGTGHSPLHF. CDR3 nucleotides: TGTGCCAGCAGCTCTCAGCTAGGGACAGGGCATTCACCCCTCCACTTT.

This chain joins TRBV7-8 and TRBJ2-1, with no clear D. The CDR3 is 16 residues long. Germline V gene data show CDR1 as SGHVS and CDR2 as FQNEAQ. Trimming stripped 5 bases from V and 0 bases from J, with 14 bases between. The CDR3 DNA reads TGTGCCAGCAGCCCAGCGCAGCGCAGCTCCTACAATGAGCAGTTCTTC. Encoded protein: CASSPAQRSSYNEQFF. The variable domain in full, with the rest retrieved from reference TRBV7-8 and TRBJ2-1, is GAGVSQSPRYKVAKRGQDVALRCDPISGHVSLFWYQQALGQGPEFLTYFQNEAQLDKSGLPSDRFFAERPEGSVSTLKIQRTQQEDSAVYLCASSPAQRSSYNEQFFGPGTRLTVL.

This clone was counted once. The CDR3 reads CASSHLPGTSLYEQYF. CDR3 sequence (DNA): TGTGCCAGCAGCCATCTCCCCGGGACTAGTCTCTACGAGCAGTACTTC. The chain links TRBV14 to TRBJ2-7, with 8 bases aligning to TRBD2. Losses at the gene ends were 3 bases for V and 3 bases for J; bases not matched to a gene: 10. Germline CDR1 and CDR2: SGHDN and FVKESK. The CDR3 has 16 residues.

This clone was seen once. The chain employs TRBV6-1 and TRBJ1-1; D ambiguous. The V end was cut by 2 bases, the J end by 6 bases, with 16 bases between. The CDR3 is 15 residues long. The germline CDR1 and CDR2 sequences are MNHNS and SASEGT. The CDR3 DNA follows: TGTGCCAGCAGTGAATTGCTCCTCTCCGGTTCTGAAGCTTTCTTT. Protein product: CASSELLLSGSEAFF.